This TCR beta chain was captured by sequencing in a study of cytotoxic CD8 clonotypes in ibrutinib-treated CLL. As to this clone: Its antigen is not known.

Regarding the study as a whole: Baseline-level clonality went beyond age-matched healthy donors and moved in step with circulating CD8+ T-cell counts.

The CDR3 has 16 amino acids. From germline, CDR1 is SEHNR and CDR2 FQNEAQ (reference sequence). The J segment lost 9 bases and the V segment lost 0 bases, leaving 10 bases of the junction unmatched. Profiled with immunoSEQ multiplex PCR; TCRdb holds only in-frame clones, not every one. The sample gives 5,500 to 8,500 clones, under 85% of which show up once; 26% is in the top ten. V gene TRBV7-9 combines with J gene TRBJ2-1, with TRBD1 matching 8 bases. Material: PBMCs, obtained before ibrutinib treatment. The receptor was isolated from a human donor with chronic lymphocytic leukemia. CDR3 protein: CASSLATRGQGGEQFF. The CDR3 DNA is TGTGCCAGCAGCTTAGCGACCAGGGGGCAAGGGGGTGAGCAGTTCTTC. The whole variable domain, remainder taken from reference TRBV7-9 and TRBJ2-1, is DTGVSQNPRHKITKRGQNVTFRCDPISEHNRLYWYRQTLGQGPEFLTYFQNEAQLEKSRLLSDRFSAERPKGSFSTLEIQRTEQGDSAMYLCASSLATRGQGGEQFFGPGTRLTVL.